Given below is one TCR beta chain in context. These data are taken from a study of siplizumab effects on memory and regulatory T cells. Germline V gives CDR1 SGHRS, CDR2 YFSETQ. The length of the CDR3 is 13 residues. Profiled with immunoSEQ multiplex PCR; TCRdb holds only in-frame clones, not every one. The sample lists roughly 82,000 clones, approximately 90% occurring once. This receptor was identified in a human donor in good health. The gene calls are TRBV5-1 and TRBJ2-5, with D tentatively TRBD1 or TRBD2 (6 bases each). The end of the DNA fits TRBJ2-7 better, so the J call may be wrong. Sequencing was carried out using Tregs sorted from blood. CDR3 amino acids: CASSGGTSHEQYF. The CDR3 DNA is TGCGCCAGCAGCGGGGGGACAAGCCACGAGCAGTACTTC.